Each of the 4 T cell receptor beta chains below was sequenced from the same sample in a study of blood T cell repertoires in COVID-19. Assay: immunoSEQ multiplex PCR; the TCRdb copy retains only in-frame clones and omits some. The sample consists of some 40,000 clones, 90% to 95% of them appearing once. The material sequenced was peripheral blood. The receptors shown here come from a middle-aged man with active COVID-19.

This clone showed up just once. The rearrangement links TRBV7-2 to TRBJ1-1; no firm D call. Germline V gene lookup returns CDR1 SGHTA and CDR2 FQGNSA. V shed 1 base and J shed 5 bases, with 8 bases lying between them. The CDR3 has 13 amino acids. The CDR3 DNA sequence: TGTGCCAGCAGCTTAGATAAACAGACTGAAGCTTTCTTT. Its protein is CASSLDKQTEAFF.

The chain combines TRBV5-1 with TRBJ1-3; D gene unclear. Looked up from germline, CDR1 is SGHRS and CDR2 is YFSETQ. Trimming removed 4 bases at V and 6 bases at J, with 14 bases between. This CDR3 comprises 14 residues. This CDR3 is CASSLIPGENTIYF. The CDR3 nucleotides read TGCGCCAGCAGCCTTATTCCGGGAGAAAACACCATATATTTT.

CDR3 nucleotide sequence: TGTGCCAGCAGCTTAGGAGTGGGACAGGGTGAGACCCAGTACTTC. Protein sequence: CASSLGVGQGETQYF. V is TRBV7-2 and J is TRBJ2-5; 9 bases align to TRBD1. The germline CDR1 and CDR2 sequences are SGHTA and FQGNSA. The CDR3 runs 15 residues. J was trimmed by 5 bases and V by 1 base; bases with no gene match: 5.

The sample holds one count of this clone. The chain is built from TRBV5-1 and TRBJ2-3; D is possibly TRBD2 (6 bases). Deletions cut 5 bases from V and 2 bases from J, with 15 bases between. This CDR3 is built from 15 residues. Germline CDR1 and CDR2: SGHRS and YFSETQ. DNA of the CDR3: TGCGCCAGCAGGCCCGGGCCTAGCGACACAGATACGCAGTATTTT. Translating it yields CASRPGPSDTDTQYF.